These 5 T cell receptor beta chains share one sample of origin, sequenced in a study of PD-L1 blockade in urothelial cancer. Some clones are missing from TCRdb's copy, which holds only in-frame ones; the method was immunoSEQ multiplex PCR. The sample lists more than 40,000 clones; 85% to 90% were seen once. Sequenced here: PBMCs, sampled around atezolizumab (anti-PD-L1) treatment. Source of these receptors: a woman aged 55-69 years with urothelial cancer.

The V gene is TRBV7-9, the J gene TRBJ1-2; D is possibly TRBD1 (5 bases). V gave up 5 bases and J gave up 4 bases, with 11 bases separating them. Germline CDR1 reads SEHNR; CDR2 reads FQNEAQ (reference sequence). This CDR3 comprises 13 residues. The chain's CDR3 is CASSPTASYGYTF. The CDR3, as DNA: TGTGCCAGCAGCCCGACAGCATCCTATGGCTACACCTTC.

The rearrangement links TRBV5-6 to TRBJ1-1; 9 bases fit TRBD1. The CDR3 loop spans 15 amino acids. Germline CDR1 SGHDT, CDR2 YYEEEE. V trimming: 0 bases; J trimming: 5 bases; junction bases outside the gene matches: 5. The CDR3 DNA is TGTGCCAGCAGCTTGGTAGGACAGGGGAGAACTGAAGCTTTCTTT. This codes for CASSLVGQGRTEAFF.

CDR3 coding DNA: TGCGCCAGCAGTGATGGTGCTAGCTCTCCCGTTGAAGAGCAGTACTTC. Protein product: CASSDGASSPVEEQYF. The chain carries TRBV10-1 and TRBJ2-7; tentatively, D is TRBD2 (5 bases). This CDR3 has 16 amino acids. Trimming cost V 3 bases and J 7 bases, with 22 bases left between them. CDR1 is WNHNN and CDR2 is SYGVQD in the germline V gene (reference sequence).

The rearrangement links TRBV2 to TRBJ1-1, with D possibly TRBD1 on 5 matching bases. V was pared by 4 bases and J by 0 bases, with 9 bases between. The CDR3 has 14 amino acids. Germline lookup yields CDR1 SNHLY and CDR2 FYNNEI. CDR3 in DNA: TGTGCCAGCAGTGTGGGGGGTTTGAACACTGAAGCTTTCTTT. Translated: CASSVGGLNTEAFF.

This sequence joins TRBV9 and TRBJ2-2; D may be TRBD1 (7 bases). The V gene lost 4 bases and the J gene lost 7 bases, with 14 bases spanning the gap. CDR1 is SGDLS and CDR2 is YYNGEE in the germline V gene. There are 14 residues in the CDR3. The CDR3 here is CASSPRGVDGELFF. In DNA form, the CDR3 reads TGTGCCAGCAGCCCCAGGGGGGTGGACGGGGAGCTGTTTTTT.